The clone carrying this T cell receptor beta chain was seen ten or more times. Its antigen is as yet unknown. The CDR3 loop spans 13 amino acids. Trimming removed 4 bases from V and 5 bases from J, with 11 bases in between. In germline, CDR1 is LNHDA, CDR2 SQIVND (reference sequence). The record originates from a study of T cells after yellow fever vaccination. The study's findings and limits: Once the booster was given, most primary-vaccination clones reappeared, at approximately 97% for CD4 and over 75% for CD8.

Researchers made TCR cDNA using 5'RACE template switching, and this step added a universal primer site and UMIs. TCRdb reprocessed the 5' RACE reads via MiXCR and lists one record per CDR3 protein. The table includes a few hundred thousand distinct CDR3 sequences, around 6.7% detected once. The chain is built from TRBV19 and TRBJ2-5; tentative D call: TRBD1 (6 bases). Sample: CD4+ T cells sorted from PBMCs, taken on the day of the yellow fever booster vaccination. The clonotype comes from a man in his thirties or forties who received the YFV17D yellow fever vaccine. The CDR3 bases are TGTGCCAGTAGTACAGGGGTTTTGGAGACCCAGTACTTC. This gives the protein CASSTGVLETQYF.